This T cell receptor beta chain was obtained from a study of cytomegalovirus exposure and HLA in healthy donors. Vbeta (60) and Jbeta (13) primers were used in the PCR. Profiling relied on immunoSEQ multiplex PCR, and the TCRdb table lists in-frame clones only, not all of them. The sample records about 160,000 clones, about two thirds being singletons. The V gene end was trimmed by 5 bases and the J gene end by 2 bases; junction bases not matched to a gene: 7. Germline CDR1 and CDR2: PRHDT and FYEKMQ (reference sequence). There are 15 residues in the CDR3. The chain recombines TRBV13 with TRBJ2-5; 8 bases map to TRBD1. This clonotype was sampled from a woman aged 18-35 years in good health and CMV-seropositive. What was sequenced was PBMCs. The CDR3, as DNA: TGTGCCAGCAGCGCATCCGGGACAGGTCAAGAGACCCAGTACTTC. This codes for CASSASGTGQETQYF.